This record covers a single T cell receptor beta chain. The sample originates from a study of CD8+ T cells in alopecia areata. Treatment described: oral pan-JAK inhibitor, 5-10 mg twice daily. Germline lookup yields CDR1 ENHRY and CDR2 SYGVKD. The CDR3 spans 14 residues. The V end was cut by 3 bases, the J end by 1 base, with 9 bases between. Extraction and reverse transcription of RNA yielded cDNA as the sequencing template. Data came from immunoSEQ multiplex PCR; TCRdb stores just in-frame clones and leaves some out. The sample lists roughly 200,000 clones, about 55% occurring once. This TCR derives from a human donor with alopecia areata. Sequencing used CD8+ T cells sorted from blood, obtained at week 24, from a patient treated with tofacitinib. The chain uses TRBV10-3 and TRBJ1-1; D not resolved. CDR3 protein: CAISELLANTEAFF. Written as DNA, the CDR3 is TGTGCCATCAGTGAACTATTAGCGAACACTGAAGCTTTCTTT.